These 23 T cell receptor beta chains were all obtained from the same sample, sequenced in a study of blood T cell repertoires in COVID-19. Clones were sequenced by immunoSEQ multiplex PCR, and TCRdb holds only the in-frame ones, with some missing. The repertoire holds 150,000 to 190,000 clones, approximately 82% seen once, with just over 9.5% in the top ten. What was sequenced was peripheral blood. All receptors come from a woman aged 45-59 years with acute or convalescent COVID-19.

This chain connects TRBV6-1 to TRBJ2-7, with TRBD2 matching over 8 bases. The CDR3 consists of 15 residues. Germline V gene lookup returns CDR1 MNHNS and CDR2 SASEGT. With V trimmed by 2 bases and J by 2 bases, 5 bases remained unmatched. The CDR3 nucleotides read TGTGCCAGCAGTGAATCGGCGGGAGGACCCTACGAGCAGTACTTC. Its protein product is CASSESAGGPYEQYF.

This clone was observed a few times. The chain uses TRBV24-1 and TRBJ2-1; TRBD2 aligns across 13 bases. Trimming removed 5 bases from V and 6 bases from J; junction bases left unmatched: 3. The V gene's germline CDR1 is KGHDR and CDR2 SFDVKD. The CDR3 extends over 15 amino acids. The CDR3 region has the DNA TGTGCCACCAGTGGGACTAGCGGGAGCATCAATGAGCAGTTCTTC. This codes for CATSGTSGSINEQFF.

This clone has a handful of counts. V usage is TRBV4-3 and J usage is TRBJ1-6; D unresolved. This CDR3 is 14 amino acids long. V was pared by 1 base and J by 8 bases, with 9 bases between. Germline V gene lookup returns CDR1 LGHNA and CDR2 YSLEER. The CDR3 nucleotides are TGCGCCAGCAGCCAAGTCCCCCGGGATTCACCCCTCCACTTT. This gives the protein CASSQVPRDSPLHF.

V gene TRBV18 combines with J gene TRBJ1-2, with 9 bases matching TRBD1. The CDR3 spans 20 residues. CDR1 and CDR2 (germline): KGHSH, LQKENI. V lost 3 bases to trimming and J lost 0 bases; unmatched junction nucleotides: 17. The CDR3 sequence: CASSPGVVGTGSLTNYGYTF. In nucleotides, the CDR3 is TGTGCCAGCTCACCGGGCGTAGTAGGGACAGGGTCCCTTACTAACTATGGCTACACCTTC.

The chain combines TRBV5-1 with TRBJ1-4, with TRBD1 identical over 9 bases. The CDR3 length is 14 residues. Germline lookup yields CDR1 SGHRS and CDR2 YFSETQ. Germline trimming cut 0 bases from V and 6 bases from J; bases unmatched to any gene: 0. The CDR3 loop reads CASSLGQGDEKLFF. The CDR3 DNA follows: TGCGCCAGCAGCTTGGGACAGGGGGATGAAAAACTGTTTTTT.

The chain recombines TRBV9 with TRBJ2-1; D ambiguous. The V gene's germline CDR1 is SGDLS and CDR2 YYNGEE. Trimming pared 1 base from V and 0 bases from J, leaving 11 bases between. The CDR3 covers 16 residues. This chain's CDR3 is CASSVYVESSYNEQFF. CDR3 bases: TGTGCCAGCAGCGTATACGTTGAGAGCTCCTACAATGAGCAGTTCTTC.

The J gene is TRBJ1-1, the V gene TRBV5-5; TRBD1 aligns across 8 bases. The V and J ends lost 1 base and 3 bases, in that order; junction bases with no gene match: 8. This CDR3 spans 16 amino acids. Germline assignment: CDR1 SGHKS and CDR2 YYEKEE (reference sequence). CDR3 nucleotide sequence: TGTGCCAGCAGCTTGATCGGGCAGGGGGCGGACACTGAAGCTTTCTTT. This gives the protein CASSLIGQGADTEAFF.

The CDR3 spells CASSQGLGGDTEAFF. The CDR3 bases are TGTGCCAGCTCACAGGGGCTTGGGGGGGACACTGAAGCTTTCTTT. The gene calls are TRBV18 and TRBJ1-1, with D possibly being TRBD1 (5 bases). The CDR3 is made up of 15 amino acids. Trimming took off 4 bases at V and 3 bases at J, with 15 bases between the two ends. Germline values: CDR1 KGHSH, CDR2 LQKENI.

The chain employs TRBV9 and TRBJ1-3; D may be TRBD1 (6 bases). From germline, CDR1 is SGDLS and CDR2 YYNGEE. There are 15 residues in the CDR3. The V end lost 4 bases, the J end lost 8 bases, and 19 bases lay between the germline ends. The CDR3 is CASSPSLQGSDTIYF. CDR3 nucleotides: TGTGCCAGCAGCCCCTCATTACAGGGTTCTGACACCATATATTTT. The variable domain in full, completed from reference TRBV9 and TRBJ1-3, reads DSGVTQTPKHLITATGQRVTLRCSPRSGDLSVYWYQQSLDQGLQFLIQYYNGEERAKGNILERFSAQQFPDLHSELNLSSLELGDSALYFCASSPSLQGSDTIYFGEGSWLTVV.

V gene TRBV19 combines with J gene TRBJ1-2; 8 bases align to TRBD1. CDR1 LNHDA and CDR2 SQIVND come from the germline V gene (reference sequence). The length of the CDR3 is 18 residues. Trimming took 4 bases from V and 5 from J; bases not matched to a gene: 18. The DNA for the CDR3 is TGTGCCAGTAGTACCAACGGCGGGACAGGTGGGAGAGGGTATGGCTACACCTTC. It specifies CASSTNGGTGGRGYGYTF.

The chain employs TRBV5-5 and TRBJ2-5; D ambiguous. V lost 1 base, J lost 5 bases, and 15 bases lay in between. The CDR3 consists of 15 residues. CDR1 and CDR2 from the germline V gene are SGHKS and YYEKEE (reference sequence). The CDR3 spells CASSLWLDSVETQYF. Here the CDR3 DNA reads TGTGCCAGCAGCTTGTGGCTCGACTCTGTGGAGACCCAGTACTTC.

Written as DNA, the CDR3 is TGTGCCAGTAGTCCACCGGCGGGCCAGCCCCAGCATTTT. Amino acids: CASSPPAGQPQHF. The chain combines TRBV19 with TRBJ1-5; D unclear. Per the germline V gene, CDR1 is LNHDA and CDR2 is SQIVND (reference sequence). The CDR3 consists of 13 residues. V was cut by 5 bases and J by 7 bases, with 12 bases left in between.

This sequence joins TRBV7-8 and TRBJ1-2; 8 nucleotides align to TRBD1. The CDR3 covers 17 residues. Per germline, CDR1 SGHVS and CDR2 FQNEAQ. With V trimmed by 3 bases and J by 4 bases, 13 bases remained unmatched. The CDR3 loop is CASSFARGQVLPYGYTF. As DNA, the CDR3 is TGTGCCAGCAGCTTTGCACGGGGACAGGTCCTGCCCTATGGCTACACCTTC. Combining the CDR3 with reference TRBV7-8 and TRBJ1-2 gives the whole variable domain GAGVSQSPRYKVAKRGQDVALRCDPISGHVSLFWYQQALGQGPEFLTYFQNEAQLDKSGLPSDRFFAERPEGSVSTLKIQRTQQEDSAVYLCASSFARGQVLPYGYTFGSGTRLTVV.

The rearrangement uses TRBV7-7 and TRBJ2-3, with D hard to call. V lost 5 bases and J 2 bases, leaving 8 bases between the germline ends. The length of the CDR3 is 13 residues. Germline V CDR1 and CDR2: SSHAT, FNYEAQ (reference sequence). In nucleotides, the CDR3 is TGTGCCAGCAGCCTTGAGGCCACAGATACGCAGTATTTT. Translated, it gives CASSLEATDTQYF.

This sequence joins TRBV5-1 and TRBJ2-5, with 8 nucleotides matching TRBD2. Germline CDR1 is SGHRS and CDR2 is YFSETQ. The V and J ends lost 6 bases and 5 bases, in that order; junction bases with no gene match: 15. The CDR3 runs to 16 residues. As DNA, the CDR3 is TGCGCCAGCACCGCGGGCCCAGCGGGGGATGAGGAGACCCAGTACTTC. This translates into CASTAGPAGDEETQYF.

The chain uses TRBV19 and TRBJ1-6; weak D call: TRBD1 (5 bases). Germline assignment: CDR1 LNHDA and CDR2 SQIVND (reference sequence). The CDR3 is 15 amino acids. Between the trimmed V and J ends, which lost 8 bases and 6 bases, there was a span of 17 bases. The CDR3: CASSRLGLTNSPLHF. The CDR3 DNA sequence: TGTGCCAGTTCGCGCTTGGGACTGACTAATTCACCCCTCCACTTT.

The chain has TRBV5-6 and TRBJ1-4, with D uncertain. Looked up from germline, CDR1 is SGHDT and CDR2 is YYEEEE. Trimming left V 1 base short and J 7 bases short, with 14 bases between. The CDR3 runs 15 residues. CDR3 nucleotide sequence: TGTGCCAGCAGCTTGACTTTCGCGGGGAGTGAAAAACTGTTTTTT. This codes for CASSLTFAGSEKLFF.

This chain joins TRBV28 and TRBJ2-7; TRBD2 matches 7 bases. After removal of 5 bases from V and 4 bases from J, the junction contained 11 bases not matched to a gene. This CDR3 has 15 residues. Germline CDR1 MDHEN, CDR2 SYDVKM. CDR3 amino acids: CASSGARGSSYEQYF. The CDR3 DNA reads as TGTGCCAGCAGTGGAGCGCGCGGGAGTTCGTACGAGCAGTACTTC.

This clone was seen a few times. The chain links TRBV28 to TRBJ1-1, with D unclear. CDR1 is MDHEN, CDR2 SYDVKM, per germline. Deletions cut 3 bases from V and 0 bases from J, with 8 bases between. The CDR3 consists of 14 residues. The CDR3 DNA follows: TGTGCCAGCAGTTTTGGGCAGATGAACACTGAAGCTTTCTTT. The encoded protein is CASSFGQMNTEAFF. The full variable domain, with the rest looked up from reference TRBV28 and TRBJ1-1, is DVKVTQSSRYLVKRTGEKVFLECVQDMDHENMFWYRQDPGLGLRLIYFSYDVKMKEKGDIPEGYSVSREKKERFSLILESASTNQTSMYLCASSFGQMNTEAFFGQGTRLTVV.

For this clone: Different DNA sequences within this sample yield the same CDR3. The rearrangement joins TRBV4-2 to TRBJ1-4, with TRBD1 identical over 8 bases. The CDR3 covers 16 residues. CDR1 and CDR2 (germline): LGHNA, YNFKEQ. V shed 1 base, J shed 2 bases, and the junction held 3 bases outside the gene matches. CDR3: CASSQGTGRTNEKLFF. The CDR3 coding sequence is TGTGCCAGCAGCCAAGGGACAGGGAGGACTAATGAAAAACTGTTTTTT.

The chain carries TRBV27 and TRBJ2-3, with D perhaps TRBD2 (6 bases). The CDR3 totals 15 residues. Trimming cost V 2 bases and J 2 bases, with 11 bases left between them. Germline CDR1 is MNHEY and CDR2 is SMNVEV (reference sequence). The chain's CDR3 is CASSLLAIYTDTQYF. In nucleotides, the CDR3 is TGTGCCAGCAGTTTACTAGCGATCTACACAGATACGCAGTATTTT.

Note on this clone: Within the sample, other DNA sequences also encode this same CDR3. The chain employs TRBV7-3 and TRBJ2-5; possibly TRBD2 for D (5 bases). The CDR3 is 14 amino acids. Per the germline V gene, CDR1 is SGHTA and CDR2 is FQGTGA. Trimming left V 0 bases short and J 1 base short, with 6 bases between. CDR3 nucleotide sequence: TGTGCCAGCAGCTTAACAGGAGGCCAAGAGACCCAGTACTTC. This encodes CASSLTGGQETQYF.

The chain employs TRBV9 and TRBJ2-1, with 8 bases matching TRBD2. CDR1 is SGDLS and CDR2 is YYNGEE in the germline V gene. V was clipped by 0 bases and J by 5 bases; unmatched bases: 7. The CDR3 covers 16 residues. CDR3 region: CASSVGPAGVHNEQFF. CDR3 nucleotides: TGTGCCAGCAGCGTAGGCCCAGCGGGGGTTCACAATGAGCAGTTCTTC.